This T cell receptor beta chain was retrieved from a study of cytomegalovirus exposure and HLA in healthy donors. Study-wide results and limits: Presence/absence results assume similar sequencing depth per donor, which may not hold. Looking again later, the authors saw that most CMV-associated TCR beta chains seemed HLA-restricted. In a later analysis, TCR association rates varied by HLA locus: DRB1 most, HLA-C fewest. TCR beta V- and J-gene trimming was later associated with a missense DCLRE1C variant.

This clone was recorded once. The antigen is undetermined. Primers included in the PCR were 60 Vbeta and 13 Jbeta primers. Produced via immunoSEQ multiplex PCR; TCRdb's table is partial and in-frame only. The sample gives under 150,000 clones, more than 70% of which show up once; 0.95% to 1.4% is in the top ten. CDR3 length: 16 residues. V lost 0 bases to trimming and J lost 6 bases; unmatched junction nucleotides: 4. CDR1 is MNHEY, CDR2 SVGAGI, per germline. Material: PBMCs. The receptor was derived from a male donor in good health and CMV-seronegative. The chain links TRBV6-5 to TRBJ2-1; 11 bases map to TRBD2. The CDR3 is CASSYSSGGAFNEQFF. CDR3 DNA: TGTGCCAGCAGTTACTCTAGCGGGGGGGCCTTCAATGAGCAGTTCTTC.